This T cell receptor beta chain came from a study of blood T cell repertoires in COVID-19. On the study more broadly: Samples representing acute and convalescent COVID-19 were sourced from the United States, Italy and Spain. Sources were T cells, B-cell-depleted T cells, or PBMCs; the material itself was cDNA or gDNA.

CDR1 and CDR2 (germline): SNHLY, FYNNEI. V was shortened by 10 bases and J by 2 bases, with 18 bases between the two germline ends. CDR3 size: 16 residues. In the original analysis: Quantification of nucleated cells was approximated via reference gene primer amplification. TCRdb keeps only in-frame clones here, not all; method: immunoSEQ multiplex PCR. V and J calls and clone size are given by that table; D and trimming were obtained from the DNA. Of around 10,000 clones detected, almost 90% appear once; the ten largest clones hold around 10%. The V gene is TRBV2, the J gene TRBJ2-6, with D tentatively TRBD2 (7 bases). The sample comprised peripheral blood. This TCR was recovered from a human donor in a cohort sampled during active COVID-19. CDR3 region: CATPAGRGTGANVLTF. The DNA for the CDR3 is TGTGCCACCCCCGCAGGGAGGGGGACTGGGGCCAACGTCCTGACTTTC.